The 7 T cell receptor beta chains listed next were all sequenced from one sample in a study of T cell clonotyping in hematopoietic cell transplantation. Time point defined: recipient sample about 28 days before transplant, after cytoreduction. TCRdb's copy holds only in-frame clones and misses some; the assay was immunoSEQ multiplex PCR. Of around 28,000 clones listed, 85% to 95% are singletons. The specimen comprised peripheral blood mononuclear cells, sampled before stem cell transplant. Every receptor here comes from a man aged 45-65 years with acute myeloid leukemia. Some clones in this sample may be carry-over from other donors' samples.

This chain connects TRBV18 to TRBJ2-7, with unresolved D. V was cut by 0 bases and J by 3 bases, with 9 bases left in between. Per germline, CDR1 KGHSH and CDR2 LQKENI. The CDR3 has 14 amino acids. The CDR3 reads CASSPPGSRYEQYF. In DNA, the CDR3 is TGTGCCAGCTCACCACCCGGCAGCCGCTACGAGCAGTACTTC.

The chain uses TRBV7-2 and TRBJ1-1, with a weak D call TRBD1 (6 bases). The germline V and J ends were trimmed by 3 bases and 5 bases, with 13 bases remaining between them. The length of the CDR3 is 14 residues. The germline gives CDR1 SGHTA, CDR2 FQGNSA. The CDR3 protein is CASSFHRVRTEAFF. In nucleotides, the CDR3 is TGTGCCAGCAGCTTCCACAGGGTGAGGACTGAAGCTTTCTTT.

The chain combines TRBV7-6 with TRBJ1-2, with a weak D call TRBD1 (6 bases). V shed 5 bases and J shed 1 base, with 20 bases lying between them. The CDR3 runs 17 residues. Germline assignment: CDR1 SGHVS and CDR2 FNYEAQ. In DNA, the CDR3 is TGTGCCAGCAGCCCCCGTTTGGGGGGCCCACATAACTATGGCTACACCTTC. Translating gives CASSPRLGGPHNYGYTF.

The V gene is TRBV19, the J gene TRBJ2-7, with 8 bases that match TRBD2. Germline lookup yields CDR1 LNHDA and CDR2 SQIVND (reference sequence). Trimming took 5 bases from V and 0 from J; bases not matched to a gene: 6. CDR3 length: 15 amino acids. The DNA of the CDR3 is TGTGCCAGTAGTTTAGCGGGACAAAGCTCCTACGAGCAGTACTTC. Translated, it gives CASSLAGQSSYEQYF.

This clone was found once. The chain employs TRBV5-4 and TRBJ2-7; 8 nucleotides align to TRBD2. The junction had 7 bases not matched to a gene; V was cut back by 1 base and J by 7 bases. This CDR3 is built from 14 residues. The germline CDR1 and CDR2 sequences are SGHNT and YYREEE (reference sequence). As DNA, the CDR3 is TGTGCCAGCAGCTTGAACGGGAGGGCCGGGGAGCAGTACTTC. This gives the protein CASSLNGRAGEQYF.

The chain joins TRBV2 to TRBJ2-7; D perhaps matches TRBD2 (7 bases). From germline, CDR1 is SNHLY and CDR2 FYNNEI. V gave up 7 bases and J gave up 4 bases, with 17 bases separating them. CDR3 size: 14 residues. The CDR3 bases are TGTGCCAGCACCAAGGGGGGGAGTCTGTACGAGCAGTACTTC. Translation: CASTKGGSLYEQYF.

V and J are TRBV9 and TRBJ1-1, with D perhaps TRBD1 (5 bases). CDR3 length: 12 amino acids. V was cut by 5 bases and J by 6 bases, with 11 bases left in between. From germline, CDR1 is SGDLS and CDR2 YYNGEE. The CDR3 sequence is CASSEGFSEAFF. The CDR3, as DNA: TGTGCCAGCAGTGAGGGGTTCTCTGAAGCTTTCTTT.